The 17 T cell receptor beta chains below come from one sample, sequenced in a study of blood T cell repertoires in COVID-19. Libraries were prepared by immunoSEQ multiplex PCR; TCRdb keeps only in-frame clonotypes and omits some of them. The data contain over 65,000 clones, roughly 90% of them singletons. Specimen: peripheral blood. Receptors originate from a woman in her fifties or sixties with acute or convalescent COVID-19.

The rearrangement joins TRBV6-5 to TRBJ1-2; D is unresolved. Germline CDR1 reads MNHEY; CDR2 reads SVGAGI. The CDR3 contains 12 residues. Trimming stripped 8 bases from V and 7 bases from J, with 14 bases between. The CDR3 region has the DNA TGTGCCAGCTACGTATTTAAGAGTGGCTACACCTTC. It specifies CASYVFKSGYTF.

The rearrangement uses TRBV6-2 or TRBV6-3 and TRBJ2-3; 7 bases agree with TRBD2. Germline CDR1 MNHEY, CDR2 SVGEGT. Trimming took 0 bases from V and 2 from J; bases not matched to a gene: 11. The CDR3 consists of 18 residues. The CDR3 reads CASSYSMDRDYFTDTQYF. For the CDR3, the DNA is TGTGCCAGCAGTTACTCGATGGACCGGGACTACTTCACAGATACGCAGTATTTT.

The rearrangement uses TRBV3-1 (or the pseudogene TRBV3-2) and TRBJ1-2, with D uncertain. Germline V CDR1 and CDR2: LGHDT, YNNKEL (reference sequence). The V end lost 3 bases, the J end lost 6 bases, and 11 bases lay between the germline ends. This CDR3 comprises 13 residues. CDR3 DNA sequence: TGTGCCAGCAGCCATGACTTGAGGGATGGCTACACCTTC. Its protein is CASSHDLRDGYTF.

This chain uses TRBV10-3 with TRBJ2-3, with 14 bases that match TRBD2. In germline, CDR1 is ENHRY, CDR2 SYGVKD. V gave up 10 bases and J gave up 2 bases; unmatched junction bases: 8. The CDR3 is 16 residues long. The CDR3 bases are TGTGCCACCCGGACTAGCGGGGGGCGGAACACAGATACGCAGTATTTT. Translated, it gives CATRTSGGRNTDTQYF.

The CDR3 reads CASSDTPPTGRLNYGYTF. In DNA form, the CDR3 reads TGTGCCAGCAGTGATACCCCCCCGACAGGGAGGCTGAACTATGGCTACACCTTC. The rearrangement links TRBV25-1 to TRBJ1-2, with 7 bases aligning to TRBD1. V trimming: 3 bases; J trimming: 2 bases; junction bases outside the gene matches: 15. Looked up from germline, CDR1 is MGHDK and CDR2 is SYGVNS. The CDR3 is made up of 18 amino acids.

This chain links TRBV7-8 with TRBJ1-3; weak D call: TRBD1 (6 bases). Trimming left V 0 bases short and J 2 bases short, with 8 bases between. CDR3 length equals 15 residues. The germline V gene encodes CDR1 SGHVS and CDR2 FQNEAQ. The CDR3 here is CASSLATGTGNTIYF. The CDR3 DNA reads as TGTGCCAGCAGCTTAGCCACAGGGACTGGAAACACCATATATTTT.

V gene TRBV27 combines with J gene TRBJ2-5; 7 bases agree with TRBD1. CDR1 MNHEY and CDR2 SMNVEV come from the germline V gene (reference sequence). The V segment lost 6 bases and the J segment 4 bases; nucleotides outside the gene matches: 5. CDR3 size: 13 residues. The DNA for the CDR3 is TGTGCCAGCAGGGGGACAGCGAGAGAGACCCAGTACTTC. The encoded protein is CASRGTARETQYF.

The chain has TRBV19 and TRBJ2-3; 8 bases line up with TRBD2. In germline, CDR1 is LNHDA, CDR2 SQIVND (reference sequence). V lost 5 bases, J lost 5 bases, and 12 bases stayed unmatched. The CDR3 runs to 16 residues. The CDR3 DNA reads as TGTGCCAGTAGTGGGGGACGGGAGGGCCTAAAAGATACGCAGTATTTT. It translates to CASSGGREGLKDTQYF.

The chain joins TRBV2 to TRBJ2-5; TRBD2 is a possible D gene (6 bases). The V end was cut by 9 bases, the J end by 0 bases, with 11 bases between. CDR3 length: 13 residues. In germline, CDR1 is SNHLY, CDR2 FYNNEI. As DNA, the CDR3 is TGTGCCAGTACACGGGAGTACCAAGAGACCCAGTACTTC. Amino acids: CASTREYQETQYF.

This chain links TRBV5-1 with TRBJ2-3; D remains ambiguous. Trimming removed 0 bases from V and 1 base from J, with 12 bases in between. This CDR3 spans 16 amino acids. Germline CDR1 SGHRS, CDR2 YFSETQ. CDR3 protein: CASSLGQSPGTDTQYF. CDR3 sequence (DNA): TGCGCCAGCAGCTTGGGGCAGTCCCCCGGCACAGATACGCAGTATTTT. Combining the CDR3 with reference TRBV5-1 and TRBJ2-3 gives the whole variable domain KAGVTQTPRYLIKTRGQQVTLSCSPISGHRSVSWYQQTPGQGLQFLFEYFSETQRNKGNFPGRFSGRQFSNSRSEMNVSTLELGDSALYLCASSLGQSPGTDTQYFGPGTRLTVL.

This clone was recorded a few times. Here the CDR3 DNA reads TGCGCCAGCTCTGGGACAGTCTTGAACACTGAAGCTTTCTTT. Its protein is CASSGTVLNTEAFF. The chain links TRBV5-1 to TRBJ1-1; 7 nucleotides align to TRBD1. This CDR3 spans 14 amino acids. Unmatched junction bases numbered 6, after V lost 7 bases and J lost 0 bases. Germline CDR1 reads SGHRS; CDR2 reads YFSETQ.

The chain has TRBV10-3 and TRBJ2-5, with 7 positions matching TRBD1. V gave up 5 bases and J gave up 4 bases; unmatched junction bases: 10. The germline V gene encodes CDR1 ENHRY and CDR2 SYGVKD. The CDR3 length is 15 residues. The CDR3 DNA is TGTGCCATCAGTCCCGGGACAGCTCCCGGAGAGACCCAGTACTTC. It specifies CAISPGTAPGETQYF.

The chain is built from TRBV28 and TRBJ2-6, with 7 bases aligning to TRBD1. After removal of 5 bases from V and 2 bases from J, the junction contained 9 bases not matched to a gene. Germline CDR1 is MDHEN and CDR2 is SYDVKM. The CDR3 is made up of 17 amino acids. For the CDR3, the DNA is TGTGCCAGCAGTCCTGAGACAGGGAATACTGGGGCCAACGTCCTGACTTTC. Translated, it gives CASSPETGNTGANVLTF.

Only one count was recorded for this clone. The J gene is TRBJ2-1, the V gene TRBV9; no clear D gene. V was cut by 0 bases and J by 6 bases, with 13 bases left in between. CDR1 and CDR2 (germline): SGDLS, YYNGEE. This CDR3 is 15 amino acids long. The chain's CDR3 is CASSVGSQVLNEQFF. The CDR3 nucleotides read TGTGCCAGCAGCGTAGGGTCACAAGTTCTCAATGAGCAGTTCTTC.

V is TRBV5-1 and J is TRBJ2-1, with 8 bases that match TRBD1. V lost 4 bases and J lost 3; bases outside the gene matches: 3. This CDR3 is 14 amino acids long. The germline V gene encodes CDR1 SGHRS and CDR2 YFSETQ. The CDR3 DNA reads TGCGCCAGCAGCCCTGGACAGGGCTACAATGAGCAGTTCTTC. Translation gives CASSPGQGYNEQFF.

This chain links TRBV4-2 with TRBJ1-3; TRBD1 matches 11 bases. Germline values: CDR1 LGHNA, CDR2 YNFKEQ. The junction had 5 bases not matched to a gene; V was cut back by 7 bases and J by 0 bases. The CDR3 consists of 16 residues. The CDR3, as DNA: TGTGCCAGCACCCCGGACAGGGGGCTCTCTGGAAACACCATATATTTT. It encodes CASTPDRGLSGNTIYF.

V and J are TRBV4-1 and TRBJ1-2; the match to TRBD1 covers 12 bases. Per the germline V gene, CDR1 is MGHRA and CDR2 is YSYEKL. V lost 1 base, J lost 6 bases, and 9 bases stayed unmatched. The CDR3 is made up of 17 amino acids. The CDR3: CASSQGMRDRGRDGYTF. The CDR3 DNA reads TGCGCCAGCAGCCAAGGAATGCGGGACAGGGGGCGAGATGGCTACACCTTC.